The sequence of this TCR beta chain was determined in a study of T cells after yellow fever vaccination. This CDR3 is 12 amino acids long. Germline V gives CDR1 MNHEY, CDR2 SMNVEV (reference sequence). Germline trimming cut 8 bases from V and 6 bases from J; bases unmatched to any gene: 2. Each CDR3 protein is one row after TCRdb ran MiXCR on the 5' RACE reads. The profile shows about 550,000 distinct CDR3 sequences, 15% to 20% of them singletons. This TCR came from a man aged 25-45 years who received the YFV17D yellow fever vaccine. The chain joins TRBV27 to TRBJ2-1, with 9 bases aligning to TRBD1. The sample here was PBMCs, taken 15 days after the yellow fever booster vaccination. The CDR3 bases are TGTGCCAGCCGGGACAGGGCCAATGAGCAGTTCTTC. This sequence encodes CASRDRANEQFF.